Listed below are T cell receptor beta chains from one sample, sequenced in a study of OX40 agonist ivuxolimab in advanced cancers. The method was immunoSEQ multiplex PCR; TCRdb's version includes in-frame clones alone and lacks a portion of them. Seen here are more than 85,000 clones, around nine tenths observed once, and the top ten hold 0.25% to 0.35%. The sample in question was CD4+ or CD8+ T cells sorted from blood, obtained in a trial of the OX40 agonist ivuxolimab. These receptor sequences come from an adult with an advanced solid tumor such as melanoma, head and neck, liver or kidney cancer. Each CDR3 is given with its conserved first and last residue. Clone size, where shown, is once, few, many, or a class for clones that have expanded.

clone_size: NA
v_call: TRBV28
j_call: TRBJ1-2
cdr3_aa: CASRRHGRKETNYGYTF

clone_size: NA
v_call: TRBV5-1
j_call: TRBJ1-1
cdr3_aa: CASSSQGQLNTEAFF

clone_size: NA
v_call: TRBV28
j_call: TRBJ1-4
cdr3_aa: CASSLPGQGATNEKLFF

clone_size: NA
v_call: TRBV7-2
j_call: TRBJ2-2
cdr3_aa: CASSLALKTSGDTGELFF

clone_size: NA
v_call: TRBV4-2
j_call: TRBJ1-4
cdr3_aa: CASSQDLRGRVEKLFF

clone_size: few
v_call: TRBV4-2
j_call: TRBJ2-6
cdr3_aa: CASSHGPSGLESSGANVLTF

clone_size: NA
v_call: TRBV6-5
j_call: TRBJ1-6
cdr3_aa: CASSYSKRGRGPPLHF

clone_size: once
v_call: TRBV30
j_call: TRBJ2-1
cdr3_aa: CAWSVNLVGEQFF

clone_size: NA
v_call: TRBV7-3
j_call: TRBJ2-5
cdr3_aa: CASSTGTEETQYF

clone_size: NA
v_call: TRBV4-3
j_call: TRBJ2-5
cdr3_aa: CASSQGWGETQYF